The next 7 T cell receptor beta chains were all read from a single sample in a study of blood T cell repertoires in COVID-19. This table comes from immunoSEQ multiplex PCR, and its TCRdb copy is limited to in-frame clones, with some not included. This table has a few hundred thousand clones, roughly 87% appearing once. What was sequenced was PBMCs or T cells enriched from blood (not recorded which). These receptors were taken from a woman aged 25 to 39 who had recovered from COVID-19.

The genes are TRBV10-2 and TRBJ1-1, with D possibly TRBD1 on 5 matching bases. V was pared by 3 bases and J by 5 bases, with 10 bases between. Germline V gene sequence: CDR1 WSHSY, CDR2 SAAADI. CDR3 length equals 13 residues. The CDR3 is CASSEGRGTEAFF. In DNA, the CDR3 is TGCGCCAGCAGTGAAGGTAGGGGAACTGAAGCTTTCTTT.

The J gene is TRBJ2-1, the V gene TRBV4-1; 9 bases are a match to TRBD2. The ends lost 4 bases at V and 2 bases at J; junction bases unmatched: 3. Germline V gene data show CDR1 as MGHRA and CDR2 as YSYEKL. CDR3 length: 15 amino acids. Written as DNA, the CDR3 is TGCGCCAGCAGCCCCTTAGCGGGAGCCTACAATGAGCAGTTCTTC. Residues: CASSPLAGAYNEQFF.

V gene TRBV6-1 combines with J gene TRBJ2-7; TRBD1 is a possible D gene (6 bases). Trimming removed 2 bases at V and 9 bases at J, with 11 bases between. Germline values: CDR1 MNHNS, CDR2 SASEGT. The CDR3 runs to 12 residues. The CDR3 DNA reads TGTGCCAGCAGTGAAAGTACAGGGAGGCAGTACTTC. Residues: CASSESTGRQYF.

DNA for the CDR3: TGTGCCAGTAGTACCGGGACAGGGTGGAATCAGCCCCAGCATTTT. Encoded protein: CASSTGTGWNQPQHF. The chain is built from TRBV19 and TRBJ1-5, with 9 bases identical to TRBD1. Germline V gives CDR1 LNHDA, CDR2 SQIVND (reference sequence). The CDR3 has 15 residues. V was clipped by 4 bases and J by 4 bases; unmatched bases: 5.

This clone was recorded a few times. The J gene is TRBJ1-2, the V gene TRBV18; 12 nucleotides agree with TRBD1. Trimming at V came to 3 bases and at J to 8 bases, leaving 10 bases not matched to a gene. Germline CDR1 and CDR2: KGHSH and LQKENI. The CDR3 sequence is 16 residues long. For the CDR3, the DNA is TGTGCCAGCTCACCTGGGACAGGGGGCGCGTTGGAGGGCTACACCTTC. Protein: CASSPGTGGALEGYTF.

The table lists this clone with a few counts. The V and J genes are TRBV4-1 and TRBJ1-1, with D tentatively TRBD1 (6 bases). Germline V gives CDR1 MGHRA, CDR2 YSYEKL. The CDR3 has 16 amino acids. V was shortened by 4 bases and J by 6 bases, with 21 bases between the two germline ends. The CDR3 sequence is CASSRRIARGFSEAFF. The CDR3 DNA reads as TGCGCCAGCAGCCGAAGGATTGCCAGGGGCTTCTCTGAAGCTTTCTTT.

This rearrangement joins TRBV7-3 to TRBJ2-1; D perhaps matches TRBD1 (6 bases). V lost 2 bases and J lost 4, with 6 bases in between. The CDR3 is 13 residues long. Germline V CDR1 and CDR2: SGHTA, FQGTGA. As DNA, the CDR3 is TGTGCCAGCAGCTTAGGACAGTACAATGAGCAGTTCTTC. Translation gives CASSLGQYNEQFF. Supplemented by reference TRBV7-3 and TRBJ2-1, the full variable domain reads GAGVSQTPSNKVTEKGKYVELRCDPISGHTALYWYRQSLGQGPEFLIYFQGTGAADDSGLPNDRFFAVRPEGSVSTLKIQRTERGDSAVYLCASSLGQYNEQFFGPGTRLTVL.